This paragraph reports one TCR beta chain. It has no known antigen specificity. One base away there is no much larger clone; base qualities are not given. For sequencing of the TCRbeta CDR3 region, genomic DNA was extracted from the sorted cells. TCRbeta CDR3 regions were sequenced using the immunoSEQ Assay. In its TCRdb copy, this immuneACCESS table keeps in-frame sequences only and misses some clones. Where compared with another copy, unresolved V genes explain less than half of these, and the others have no known cause. This sample has about 83,000 clones in its table, and roughly nine tenths of those were observed once. The leading ten clones occupy almost 8.5% of the sample. Patients with a history of autoimmune disease or receiving systemic immunosuppression were excluded from the trial. Peripheral blood for TCR sequencing was collected from all dose cohorts at baseline, on cycle 4 day 1, and on cycle 7 day 1. The samples were drawn from a first-in-human, open-label, multicenter phase I dose-escalation trial of ivuxolimab. The trial enrolled adults with locally advanced or metastatic head and neck squamous cell, hepatocellular, melanoma or renal cell carcinoma. Before TCR sequencing, CD4+ and CD8+ T cells were separately sorted from peripheral blood.

CDR3 length: 12 amino acids, cysteine to phenylalanine. The entry retains the CDR3 DNA only, 36 bases that are in frame from base 1. In the germline V gene, CDR1 corresponds to MNHNS and CDR2 to SASEGT. Between the V and J ends, shortened by 3 bases and 0 bases respectively, the junction contains 3 bases. The data belong to a study of OX40 agonist ivuxolimab in advanced cancers. About the study as a whole: Ivuxolimab was an agonistic, fully human IgG2 monoclonal antibody directed against OX40 (CD134), a costimulatory receptor. Prior anti-PD-1, anti-PD-L1 or anti-CTLA-4 therapy was permitted, and approximately 40% of dose-escalation patients had received checkpoint inhibitors. Partial responses occurred in three dose-escalation patients, of whom one had hepatocellular carcinoma and two had cutaneous melanoma. In the dose-escalation cohort, roughly four fifths of patients were male, and the mean age was approximately 60 years, with a range of about 23 to 85. The paper reports the monotherapy dose-escalation portion (N ≈ 50 patients) of the phase I ivuxolimab trial. The purpose of peripheral TCRbeta sequencing was to test whether ivuxolimab changed TCR sequence diversity and led to clonal T-cell expansion. Intravenous ivuxolimab was administered to patients every 2 weeks at six dose levels: 0.01, 0.1, 0.3, 1.5, 3 and 10 mg/kg. Of the roughly 52 dose-escalation patients, hepatocellular carcinoma was present in around 20, melanoma in roughly 15, renal cell carcinoma in 9 and head and neck cancer in 9.

Paper-wide results and their limitations: Which antigens the clonally expanded peripheral T cells were specific for was not determined. After ivuxolimab, expanded clones were on average more numerous among CD8+ T cells than among CD4+ T cells. Low levels of normalized T-cell clonal expansion were also seen in some nonresponding patients. In the 0.1-3.0 mg/kg groups, partial responders had among the lowest normalized peripheral clonal expansion, particularly in CD8+ T cells. At doses of 0.1 to 3.0 mg/kg, clonal expansion of both CD4+ and CD8+ blood T cells was observed from baseline to week 6.

This sequence was found in an adult with an advanced solid tumor such as melanoma, head and neck, liver or kidney cancer. The V gene is TRBV6-1 and the J gene is TRBJ2-7; no D gene is confidently identified. The specimen comprised CD4+ or CD8+ T cells sorted from blood, sampled in a trial of the OX40 agonist ivuxolimab. The bases read TGTGCCAGCAGTGACGCCTCCTACGAGCAGTACTTC. This encodes CASSDASYEQYF.